This TCR beta chain was recovered during a study of T cells in Graves' hyperthyroidism and ophthalmopathy. Study observations and caveats: The model's output predicted ophthalmopathy at a median of approximately 6.5 months prior to onset.

Germline CDR1 is SQVTM and CDR2 is ANQGSEA. The length of the CDR3 is 11 residues. A note on this clonotype: The antigen remains undetermined.

From RNA transcripts, TCR beta CDR3 regions were amplified. The HTBI primer set was used in a first-round RT-PCR of the TCR CDR3. TCRdb reprocessed the multiplex PCR reads with MiXCR, giving one entry per CDR3 protein. The sample has approximately 380,000 distinct CDR3 sequences, 11% to 15% seen once. This TCR derives from a man over 45 with Graves' ophthalmopathy. The specimen was blood. The gene calls are TRBV29-1 and TRBJ2-7, with a possible D match to TRBD2 (6 bases). The J call may be mistaken, given a closer DNA end match to TRBJ2-1. The CDR3 spells CSAGTVPEQFF. CDR3 sequence (DNA): TGCAGCGCCGGGACTGTGCCCGAGCAGTTCTTC.